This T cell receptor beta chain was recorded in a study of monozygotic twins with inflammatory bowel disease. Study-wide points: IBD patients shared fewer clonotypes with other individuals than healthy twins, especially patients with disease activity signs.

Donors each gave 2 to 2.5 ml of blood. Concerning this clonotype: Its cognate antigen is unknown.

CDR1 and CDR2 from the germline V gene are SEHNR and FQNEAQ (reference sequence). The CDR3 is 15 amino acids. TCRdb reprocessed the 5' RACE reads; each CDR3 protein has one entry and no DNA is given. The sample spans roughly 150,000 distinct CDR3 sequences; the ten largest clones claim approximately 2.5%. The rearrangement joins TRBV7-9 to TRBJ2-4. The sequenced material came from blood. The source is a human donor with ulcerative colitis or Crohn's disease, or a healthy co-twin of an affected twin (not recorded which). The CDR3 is CASSSPLVAKNIQYF.